A selection of T cell receptor beta chains follows, all from one sample in a study of neurological immune-mediated disorders. TCRdb independently ran MiXCR on the 5' RACE reads; one entry per CDR3 protein. The sample holds 75,000 to 95,000 distinct CDR3 sequences, 17% seen once. The specimen sequenced was PBMCs. These receptor sequences come from a middle-aged woman in good health. CDR3s include the opening cysteine and the closing phenylalanine or tryptophan. The order of the fields is V gene, J gene, CDR3 length, D gene, clone size, CDR3 protein, CDR3 DNA. A D gene is named only where the DNA matches it firmly. Clone size appears in some rows only: once, few, many, or a class for an expanded clone.

TRBV5-1	TRBJ1-1	15	.	.	CASSLAQTGRSVAFF	TGCGCCAGCAGCTTGGCCCAAACAGGACGGTCGGTAGCTTTCTTT
TRBV12-3/TRBV12-4	TRBJ2-6	15	.	many	CASSSTNSGANVLTF	TGTGCCAGCAGTTCTACCAACTCTGGGGCCAACGTCCTGACTTTC
TRBV20-1	TRBJ1-4	17	.	.	CSADGGRESPTNEKLFF	TGCAGTGCCGATGGGGGGAGGGAATCCCCAACTAATGAAAAACTGTTTTTT
TRBV13	TRBJ2-5	15	.	.	CASSSPRGRGQTQYF	TGTGCCAGCAGCTCACCTCGGGGCCGGGGGCAGACCCAGTACTTC
TRBV6-5	TRBJ2-5	13	.	many	CASSYSRAETQYF	TGTGCCAGCAGTTACTCGAGAGCGGAGACCCAGTACTTC
TRBV15	TRBJ1-6	15	TRBD1	many	CATRVGLQGEEPLHF	TGTGCCACCAGGGTGGGGCTACAGGGGGAGGAACCCCTCCACTTT
TRBV29-1	TRBJ2-3	12	.	many	CSVEVDGDTQYF	TGCAGCGTTGAAGTGGACGGGGATACGCAGTATTTT
TRBV7-9	TRBJ2-2	16	TRBD2	many	CASKGLAGLNTGELFF	TGTGCCAGCAAGGGACTAGCGGGTCTAAACACCGGGGAGCTGTTTTTT
TRBV7-7	TRBJ2-5	15	TRBD1	few	CASSSDRTGGETQYF	TGTGCTAGCAGCTCGGATAGGACAGGCGGAGAGACCCAGTACTTC
TRBV20-1	TRBJ2-7	16	TRBD1	many	CSAGDRQGVTLYEQYF	TGCAGTGCTGGGGACAGACAGGGGGTGACACTGTACGAGCAGTACTTC
TRBV12-3/TRBV12-4	TRBJ2-3	16	TRBD2	many	CASSFSGGAGTDTQYF	TGTGCCAGCAGTTTCTCCGGGGGGGCTGGCACAGATACGCAGTATTTT
TRBV5-1	TRBJ1-4	13	.	many	CASSRGGDEKLFF	TGCGCCAGCTCCCGGGGCGGTGATGAAAAACTGTTTTTT
TRBV9	TRBJ1-2	14	.	many	CASSVEGGNYGYTF	TGTGCCAGCAGCGTAGAAGGGGGAAACTATGGCTACACCTTC
TRBV20-1	TRBJ2-7	14	.	once	CSARDENRVYEQYF	TGCAGTGCTAGAGATGAAAACAGGGTCTACGAGCAGTACTTC
TRBV3-1	TRBJ2-2	16	TRBD2	.	CASSRPGTSGAGELFF	TGTGCCAGCAGCCGCCCCGGGACTAGTGGTGCCGGGGAGCTGTTTTTT
TRBV29-1	TRBJ2-5	13	TRBD2	many	CSVETSGGKTQYF	TGCAGCGTGGAGACTAGCGGGGGAAAGACCCAGTACTTC
TRBV2	TRBJ1-4	14	TRBD1	few	CASSQQGASEKLFF	TGTGCCAGCAGTCAACAGGGGGCAAGTGAAAAACTGTTTTTT
TRBV6-5	TRBJ1-1	13	.	many	CASSYSYRTEAFF	TGTGCCAGCAGTTACTCTTATCGCACTGAAGCTTTCTTT
TRBV20-1	TRBJ1-5	16	.	many	CSATIVRRGSNQPQHF	TGCAGTGCTACCATAGTGCGGCGCGGGAGCAATCAGCCCCAGCATTTT
TRBV4-3	TRBJ1-1	17	.	.	CASSSTYEGRENTEAFF	TGCGCCAGCAGCTCTACCTATGAGGGACGGGAGAACACTGAAGCTTTCTTT
TRBV6-1	TRBJ1-2	13	.	many	CASRETAYYGYTF	TGTGCCAGCAGGGAGACAGCGTACTATGGCTACACCTTC
TRBV21-1	TRBJ1-5	14	.	.	CASPRGTCNQPQHF	TGTGCCAGCCCTCGGGGGACGTGCAATCAGCCCCAGCATTTT
TRBV6-6	TRBJ2-3	12	.	.	CASSRGLDTQYF	TGTGCCAGCAGTAGGGGACTAGATACGCAGTATTTT
TRBV20-1	TRBJ1-5	16	.	few	CSASPPGQRFNQPQHF	TGCAGTGCTAGCCCCCCCGGACAGCGATTCAATCAGCCCCAGCATTTT
TRBV7-2	TRBJ2-1	15	TRBD2	many	CASSLNGGTYNEQFF	TGTGCCAGCAGCTTAAACGGGGGGACCTACAATGAGCAGTTCTTC
TRBV7-2	TRBJ2-1	15	.	.	CASSLTPGPYNEQFF	TGTGCCAGCAGCTTGACCCCAGGCCCCTACAATGAGCAGTTCTTC
TRBV24-1	TRBJ2-3	13	.	many	CATRGWDSDTQYF	TGTGCCACCAGGGGTTGGGATTCAGATACGCAGTATTTT
TRBV5-6	TRBJ2-2	15	.	many	CASSLLSAGTGELFF	TGTGCCAGCAGCTTGTTATCCGCGGGCACCGGGGAGCTGTTTTTT
TRBV7-7	TRBJ2-5	17	TRBD2	many	CASSLGSLAGGGETQYF	TGTGCCAGCAGCTTAGGATCCCTAGCGGGGGGCGGAGAGACCCAGTACTTC
TRBV28	TRBJ1-2	14	.	many	CASSLLGSNYGYTF	TGTGCCAGCAGTTTATTGGGGAGCAACTATGGCTACACCTTC
TRBV6-2/TRBV6-3	TRBJ2-1	19	TRBD1	many	CASSYSYQMRQGDYNEQFF	TGTGCCAGCAGTTACTCGTACCAAATGAGACAGGGGGATTACAATGAGCAGTTCTTC
TRBV5-6	TRBJ1-1	15	TRBD1	many	CASSYGTGLNTEAFF	TGTGCCAGCAGTTACGGGACAGGGTTGAACACTGAAGCTTTCTTT
TRBV6-5	TRBJ2-1	15	.	.	CASSRGLEAYNEQFF	TGTGCCAGCAGCCGGGGACTTGAAGCCTACAATGAGCAGTTCTTC
TRBV4-1	TRBJ2-1	16	TRBD1	many	CASSHGTGDSYNEQFF	TGCGCCAGCAGCCACGGGACAGGGGACTCCTACAATGAGCAGTTCTTC
TRBV6-6	TRBJ1-2	13	TRBD1	many	CASSYGQGKENTF	TGTGCCAGCAGTTATGGACAGGGGAAGGAAAACACCTTC
TRBV20-1	TRBJ1-6	16	.	many	CSARDPPGRGDLALHF	TGCAGTGCTAGAGACCCCCCGGGCAGGGGAGATTTGGCCCTCCACTTT
TRBV20-1	TRBJ2-4	14	.	many	CSAKPLEAKNIQYF	TGCAGTGCTAAGCCCCTTGAGGCCAAAAACATTCAGTACTTC
TRBV7-3	TRBJ1-5	18	TRBD1	many	CASSLTLGGQGSNQPQHF	TGTGCCAGCAGCTTAACGTTGGGAGGACAGGGTTCCAATCAGCCCCAGCATTTT
TRBV7-8	TRBJ1-5	13	.	.	CARSPRGSQPQHF	TGTGCCAGAAGCCCCAGGGGTTCCCAGCCCCAGCATTTT
TRBV7-2	TRBJ1-5	15	TRBD1	medium-sized	CASSLKGQGGQPQHF	TGTGCCAGCAGCTTAAAGGGACAGGGGGGTCAGCCCCAGCATTTT
TRBV6-6	TRBJ1-4	14	TRBD1	many	CASSMGQGGEKLFF	TGTGCCAGCAGTATGGGACAGGGAGGCGAAAAACTGTTTTTT